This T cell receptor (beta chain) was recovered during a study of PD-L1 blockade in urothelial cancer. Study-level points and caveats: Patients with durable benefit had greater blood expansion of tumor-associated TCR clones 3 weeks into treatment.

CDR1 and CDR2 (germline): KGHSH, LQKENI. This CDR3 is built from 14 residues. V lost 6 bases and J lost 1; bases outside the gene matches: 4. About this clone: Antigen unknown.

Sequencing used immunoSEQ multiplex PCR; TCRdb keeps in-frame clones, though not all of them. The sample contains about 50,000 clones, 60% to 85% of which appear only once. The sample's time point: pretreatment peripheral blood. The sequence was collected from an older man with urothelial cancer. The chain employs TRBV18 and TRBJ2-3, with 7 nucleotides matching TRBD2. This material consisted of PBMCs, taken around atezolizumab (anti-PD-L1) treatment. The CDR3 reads CASSSGFGTDTQYF. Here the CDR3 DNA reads TGTGCCAGCTCTAGCGGGTTCGGCACAGATACGCAGTATTTT. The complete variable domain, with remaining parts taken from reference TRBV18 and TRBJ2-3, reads NAGVMQNPRHLVRRRGQEARLRCSPMKGHSHVYWYRQLPEEGLKFMVYLQKENIIDESGMPKERFSAEFPKEGPSILRIQQVVRGDSAAYFCASSSGFGTDTQYFGPGTRLTVL.